The clone carrying this T cell receptor beta chain has a count of ten or more. Its matching antigen is unknown. The data belong to a study of T cells after yellow fever vaccination. Study-wide background: Any fraction with a low cell number was prepared using SMART-Seq v4 Ultra Low Input. Study-level points and caveats: Post-booster reappearance was seen for most primary-vaccination clones (roughly 96% CD4, about 90% CD8). Highly abundant clonotypes carried over from the bulk population could end up in FACS-sorted repertoires as contaminants.

Template switching with 5'RACE generated the TCR cDNA and added a universal primer site and UMIs. Each CDR3 protein gets one entry after TCRdb re-called the 5' RACE reads with MiXCR. In the table there are 250,000 or so distinct CDR3 sequences, approximately 3.6% of which are singletons. Germline V gene lookup returns CDR1 SGHAT and CDR2 FQNNGV. V was cut by 0 bases and J by 10 bases, with 7 bases left in between. The length of the CDR3 is 13 residues. The chain carries TRBV11-2 and TRBJ1-6; no clear D gene. This sequence originates from a man aged 18 to 29 who received the YFV17D yellow fever vaccine. The specimen was PBMCs, collected 15 days after the yellow fever booster vaccination. CDR3 in amino acids: CASSLDYSSPLHF. Here the CDR3 DNA reads TGTGCCAGCAGCTTAGACTACAGCTCACCCCTCCACTTT.